The T cell receptor (beta chain) described here comes from a study of cytomegalovirus exposure and HLA in healthy donors. Study-level background: The 120 validation repertoires and the 666 first-cohort repertoires shared a platform, a later analysis reported.

Assay: immunoSEQ multiplex PCR; the TCRdb copy retains only in-frame clones and omits some. The sample carries 180,000 or so clones, approximately 89% recorded once. The germline V gene encodes CDR1 SGHDT and CDR2 YYEEEE. The CDR3 extends over 11 amino acids. Trimming removed 1 base from V and 3 bases from J, with 0 bases in between. For this clone: Antigen specificity is unknown.

Study-level findings and limits: With high specificity and sensitivity, the classifier reportedly diagnosed cytomegalovirus status. Associated with cytomegalovirus, according to the listing, were 150 to 200 TCR beta chains.

The rearrangement links TRBV5-6 to TRBJ2-3; D remains ambiguous. The source is a man aged 25 to 40 in good health and CMV-seropositive. Sequencing was performed on PBMCs. The CDR3 DNA is TGTGCCAGCAGCTTGACAGATACGCAGTATTTT. Protein sequence: CASSLTDTQYF.